This TCR beta chain is drawn from a study of T cell changes during pregnancy in multiple sclerosis. Sequencing used immunoSEQ multiplex PCR; TCRdb keeps in-frame clones, though not all of them. This sample yields 90,000 to 120,000 clones, of which about 90% are seen a single time; less than 0.85% belongs to the top ten. V was cut by 4 bases and J by 1 base, with 16 bases left in between. The CDR3 covers 15 residues. Germline-derived CDR1 and CDR2 are SQVTM and ANQGSEA. J is TRBJ1-1 and V is TRBV29-1, with D unresolved. The material was peripheral blood, obtained in the third trimester of pregnancy. The receptor was isolated from a female donor in good health, enrolled as a control in a pregnancy study. This CDR3 reads CSVAGSRLRNTEAFF. The CDR3 bases are TGCAGCGTTGCGGGGTCAAGGTTGCGGAACACTGAAGCTTTCTTT.